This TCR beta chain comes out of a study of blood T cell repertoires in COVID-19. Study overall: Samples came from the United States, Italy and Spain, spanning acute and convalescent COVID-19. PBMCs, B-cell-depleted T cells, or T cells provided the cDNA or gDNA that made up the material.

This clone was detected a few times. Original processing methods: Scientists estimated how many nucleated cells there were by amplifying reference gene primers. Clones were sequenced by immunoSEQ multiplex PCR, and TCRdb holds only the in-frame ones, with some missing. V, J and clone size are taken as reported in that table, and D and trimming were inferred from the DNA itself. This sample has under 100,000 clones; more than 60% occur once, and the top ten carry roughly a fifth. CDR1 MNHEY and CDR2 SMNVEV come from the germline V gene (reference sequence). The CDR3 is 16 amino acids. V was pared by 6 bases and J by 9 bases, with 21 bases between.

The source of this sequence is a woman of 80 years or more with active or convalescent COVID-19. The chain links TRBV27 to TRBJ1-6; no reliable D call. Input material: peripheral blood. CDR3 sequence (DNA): TGTGCCAGCAGCCCAGAGTCGGCGGACTGGGTTTCACCCCTCCACTTT. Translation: CASSPESADWVSPLHF.